These T cell receptor beta chains were read from a single sample in a study of blood T cell repertoires in COVID-19. The assay was immunoSEQ multiplex PCR, and TCRdb's table has in-frame clones only and misses some. The data hold approximately 190,000 clones, with 82% observed a single time. Sequenced sample: PBMCs or T cells enriched from blood (not recorded which). These receptors were collected from a woman aged 60 to 75 with acute COVID-19. Both conserved end residues are part of each CDR3. The D gene is left open where the match is weak. Some rows have no size entry. The others give once, few or many, or a class for an expanded clone.

TRBV18	TRBJ2-1	-	TRBD2	TGTGCCAGCTCACAAACGACGACTAGCGGATACAATGAGCAGTTCTTC	CASSQTTTSGYNEQFF
TRBV9	TRBJ1-6	-	-	TGTGCCAGCAGCGTGGGGCCAGGGGATTCACCCCTCCACTTT	CASSVGPGDSPLHF
TRBV18	TRBJ1-3	-	TRBD1	TGTGCCAGCTCACCACGGGCTTCGGGACAGGGGACTTTTTCAAACACCATATATTTT	CASSPRASGQGTFSNTIYF
TRBV29-1	TRBJ1-2	once	TRBD1	TGCAGCGTAGGACAGGGATCGAACTATGGCTACACCTTC	CSVGQGSNYGYTF
TRBV9	TRBJ2-7	-	TRBD2	TGTGCCAGCAGCCGGACTAGCGGGACCTACGAGCAGTACTTC	CASSRTSGTYEQYF
TRBV11-3	TRBJ2-1	-	TRBD1	TGTGCCAGCAGTCTAGGGGGACAGGGGATTTCCTACAATGAGCAGTTCTTC	CASSLGGQGISYNEQFF
TRBV14	TRBJ2-1	-	-	TGTGCCAGCAGCCAAGCCGTTGGACACTCCTACAATGAGCAGTTCTTC	CASSQAVGHSYNEQFF
TRBV5-1	TRBJ1-1	-	-	TGCGCCAGCAGAACCGGGAAGAACACTGAAGCTTTCTTT	CASRTGKNTEAFF
TRBV2	TRBJ2-1	-	TRBD2	TGTGCCAGCAGAGTGGGACTAGCGGGACTTACCTACAATGAGCAGTTCTTC	CASRVGLAGLTYNEQFF
TRBV5-1	TRBJ2-5	few	TRBD2	TGCGCCAGCAGCGGGGAGGGGCTGACGGTAGAGACCCAGTACTTC	CASSGEGLTVETQYF
TRBV4-1	TRBJ1-6	medium-sized	TRBD1	TGCGCCAGCAGCCAAGGTCGGACAGGGAATTCACCCCTCCACTTT	CASSQGRTGNSPLHF
TRBV5-4	TRBJ2-3	-	TRBD1	TGTGCCAGCAGCTTGACAGGGGGAATTGATACGCAGTATTTT	CASSLTGGIDTQYF
TRBV5-5	TRBJ2-5	-	-	TGTGCCAGCAGCCTCCCAGGGCAGCAAGAGACCCAGTACTTC	CASSLPGQQETQYF
TRBV25-1	TRBJ2-1	-	TRBD2	TGTGCCAGCGCCGGACTAGCGGGGGGCACTGAGCAGTTCTTC	CASAGLAGGTEQFF
TRBV3-1/TRBV3-2	TRBJ1-5	-	-	TGTGCCAGCAGCCAAGAGGGCAGGCCAGGTATTCAGCCCCAGCATTTT	CASSQEGRPGIQPQHF
TRBV5-1	TRBJ1-3	once	-	TGCGCCAGCAGCTTGGTTCCCCGGCGGCTCTCTGGAAACACCATATATTTT	CASSLVPRRLSGNTIYF
TRBV11-2	TRBJ2-5	-	-	TGTGCCAGCAGCCACACCTTTGGCGCTGGGGGGGAGACCCAGTACTTC	CASSHTFGAGGETQYF